The 11 T cell receptor beta chains listed next were all sequenced from one sample in a study of blood T cell repertoires in COVID-19. The method was immunoSEQ multiplex PCR; TCRdb's version includes in-frame clones alone and lacks a portion of them. Counted here are roughly 72,000 clones, over 80% occurring once; the ten biggest clones make up roughly 13%. The material sequenced was peripheral blood. The source of these receptors is an elderly woman with acute or convalescent COVID-19.

The chain couples TRBV27 to TRBJ2-7; TRBD2 is a possible D gene (6 bases). CDR1 is MNHEY, CDR2 SMNVEV, per germline (reference sequence). The CDR3 runs 12 residues. With 5 bases removed from V and 4 bases from J, the gap between germline ends came to 9 bases. The CDR3 sequence is CASSPGLYEQYF. CDR3 sequence (DNA): TGTGCCAGCAGTCCCGGACTATACGAGCAGTACTTC.

The chain is built from TRBV2 and TRBJ2-1, with 13 bases matching TRBD2. V lost 6 bases to trimming and J lost 3 bases; unmatched junction nucleotides: 5. Germline values: CDR1 SNHLY, CDR2 FYNNEI. The CDR3 covers 16 residues. The CDR3 DNA is TGTGCCAGCAGGCGGACTAGCGGGAGTCGCTACAATGAGCAGTTCTTC. Its protein product is CASRRTSGSRYNEQFF.

V and J are TRBV4-1 and TRBJ1-2; possible D gene TRBD1, 6 bases. CDR3 length: 14 amino acids. V lost 0 bases to trimming and J lost 7 bases, with 12 bases between them. Germline assignment: CDR1 MGHRA and CDR2 YSYEKL. The CDR3: CASSQDRGSGGYTF. The DNA for the CDR3 is TGCGCCAGCAGCCAAGACAGGGGCTCGGGTGGCTACACCTTC.

The sample holds one count of this clone. V gene TRBV7-8 combines with J gene TRBJ1-2; TRBD1 matches at 8 bases. V shed 1 base and J 4 bases; nucleotides not matched to a gene: 5. Germline V gene sequence: CDR1 SGHVS, CDR2 FQNEAQ. The CDR3 consists of 15 residues. CDR3 loop: CASSLGRQGSYGYTF. Here the CDR3 DNA reads TGTGCCAGCAGCTTAGGTCGACAGGGGAGCTATGGCTACACCTTC. The variable domain in full, with the rest retrieved from reference TRBV7-8 and TRBJ1-2, is GAGVSQSPRYKVAKRGQDVALRCDPISGHVSLFWYQQALGQGPEFLTYFQNEAQLDKSGLPSDRFFAERPEGSVSTLKIQRTQQEDSAVYLCASSLGRQGSYGYTFGSGTRLTVV.

This chain joins TRBV18 and TRBJ1-5, with D tentatively TRBD1 (5 bases). CDR1 and CDR2 from the germline V gene are KGHSH and LQKENI. Trimming shortened V by 2 bases and J by 7 bases, and 12 bases separated the two germline ends. This CDR3 region has 14 residues. The CDR3 sequence is CASSPSGLDQPQHF. CDR3 in DNA: TGTGCCAGCTCACCATCAGGGTTAGACCAGCCCCAGCATTTT.

V gene TRBV10-3 combines with J gene TRBJ2-1; 8 bases map to TRBD2. With V trimmed by 0 bases and J by 9 bases, 7 bases remained unmatched. Germline CDR1 reads ENHRY; CDR2 reads SYGVKD. The CDR3 loop spans 15 amino acids. The CDR3 bases are TGTGCCATCAGTGAGTCCGGGACTAGGGGCGGTGAGCAGTTCTTC. Protein product: CAISESGTRGGEQFF.

The chain uses TRBV19 and TRBJ1-3, with TRBD1 matching over 7 bases. The junction had 11 bases not matched to a gene; V was cut back by 6 bases and J by 0 bases. The germline CDR1 and CDR2 sequences are LNHDA and SQIVND (reference sequence). This CDR3 has 17 residues. CDR3 nucleotides: TGTGCCAGTAGCCTTCTCCGGGACAGAATCTCTGGAAACACCATATATTTT. It is translated as CASSLLRDRISGNTIYF.

V gene TRBV19 combines with J gene TRBJ1-5, with D perhaps matching TRBD1 (6 bases). The CDR3 is 14 residues long. CDR1 and CDR2 (germline): LNHDA, SQIVND (reference sequence). Trimming pared 8 bases from V and 6 bases from J, leaving 17 bases between. The CDR3 region has the DNA TGTGCCAGTGCGGACAGCGCAAATCGTCAGCCCCAGCATTTT. Its protein is CASADSANRQPQHF.

This chain uses TRBV11-3 with TRBJ2-5; possible D gene TRBD2, 5 bases. This CDR3 has 13 amino acids. Trimming cost V 5 bases and J 5 bases, with 12 bases left between them. Germline V lookup: CDR1 SGHNT, CDR2 YENEEA. The CDR3 region has the DNA TGTGCCAGCAGCCGGCCGCCGGGGGAGACCCAGTACTTC. This sequence encodes CASSRPPGETQYF.

The chain uses TRBV11-3 and TRBJ2-5; 7 bases agree with TRBD1. The CDR3 covers 15 residues. V shed 5 bases and J 1 base; nucleotides not matched to a gene: 7. From germline, CDR1 is SGHNT and CDR2 YENEEA. The CDR3 spells CASSLGTVFQETQYF. In DNA form, the CDR3 reads TGTGCCAGCAGCCTAGGGACAGTCTTCCAAGAGACCCAGTACTTC.

This chain uses TRBV5-1 with TRBJ1-2; a possible D gene is TRBD1 (5 bases). Germline CDR1 SGHRS, CDR2 YFSETQ. This CDR3 is built from 14 residues. V lost 4 bases, J lost 2 bases, and 12 bases lay in between. CDR3 amino acids: CASSPEGRNYGYTF. The CDR3 DNA sequence: TGCGCCAGCAGCCCGGAGGGACGGAACTATGGCTACACCTTC.